This entry concerns a single T cell receptor beta chain. Its antigen is currently unknown. Both 60 Vbeta primers and 13 Jbeta primers went into the PCR. This table comes from immunoSEQ multiplex PCR, and its TCRdb copy is limited to in-frame clones, with some not included. The sample has about 120,000 clones, around 80% seen once. The data derive from a study of cytomegalovirus exposure and HLA in healthy donors. Overall study: The 100 million to 120 million unique TCR beta sequences, from around 200 million T cells, were found by an earlier analysis.

Findings and caveats of the study: A later analysis, which compared TCR beta chains of equal frequency, found the HLA-associated ones more clonally expanded. In a later analysis, common viral pathogens appeared linked to several of the most significant clusters. Reportedly, cytomegalovirus status was diagnosed with high sensitivity and specificity.

V shed 5 bases and J shed 5 bases, with 13 bases lying between them. The CDR3 loop spans 13 amino acids. Germline lookup yields CDR1 MNHNY and CDR2 SVGAGI (reference sequence). This receptor was taken from a woman younger than 30 in good health and CMV-seropositive. Material for sequencing was PBMCs. This rearrangement joins TRBV6-6 to TRBJ2-7; the D gene is possibly TRBD1 (6 bases). In nucleotides, the CDR3 is TGTGCCAGCAGTCGCCGGGACATAGACGAGCAGTACTTC. Translated, it gives CASSRRDIDEQYF.